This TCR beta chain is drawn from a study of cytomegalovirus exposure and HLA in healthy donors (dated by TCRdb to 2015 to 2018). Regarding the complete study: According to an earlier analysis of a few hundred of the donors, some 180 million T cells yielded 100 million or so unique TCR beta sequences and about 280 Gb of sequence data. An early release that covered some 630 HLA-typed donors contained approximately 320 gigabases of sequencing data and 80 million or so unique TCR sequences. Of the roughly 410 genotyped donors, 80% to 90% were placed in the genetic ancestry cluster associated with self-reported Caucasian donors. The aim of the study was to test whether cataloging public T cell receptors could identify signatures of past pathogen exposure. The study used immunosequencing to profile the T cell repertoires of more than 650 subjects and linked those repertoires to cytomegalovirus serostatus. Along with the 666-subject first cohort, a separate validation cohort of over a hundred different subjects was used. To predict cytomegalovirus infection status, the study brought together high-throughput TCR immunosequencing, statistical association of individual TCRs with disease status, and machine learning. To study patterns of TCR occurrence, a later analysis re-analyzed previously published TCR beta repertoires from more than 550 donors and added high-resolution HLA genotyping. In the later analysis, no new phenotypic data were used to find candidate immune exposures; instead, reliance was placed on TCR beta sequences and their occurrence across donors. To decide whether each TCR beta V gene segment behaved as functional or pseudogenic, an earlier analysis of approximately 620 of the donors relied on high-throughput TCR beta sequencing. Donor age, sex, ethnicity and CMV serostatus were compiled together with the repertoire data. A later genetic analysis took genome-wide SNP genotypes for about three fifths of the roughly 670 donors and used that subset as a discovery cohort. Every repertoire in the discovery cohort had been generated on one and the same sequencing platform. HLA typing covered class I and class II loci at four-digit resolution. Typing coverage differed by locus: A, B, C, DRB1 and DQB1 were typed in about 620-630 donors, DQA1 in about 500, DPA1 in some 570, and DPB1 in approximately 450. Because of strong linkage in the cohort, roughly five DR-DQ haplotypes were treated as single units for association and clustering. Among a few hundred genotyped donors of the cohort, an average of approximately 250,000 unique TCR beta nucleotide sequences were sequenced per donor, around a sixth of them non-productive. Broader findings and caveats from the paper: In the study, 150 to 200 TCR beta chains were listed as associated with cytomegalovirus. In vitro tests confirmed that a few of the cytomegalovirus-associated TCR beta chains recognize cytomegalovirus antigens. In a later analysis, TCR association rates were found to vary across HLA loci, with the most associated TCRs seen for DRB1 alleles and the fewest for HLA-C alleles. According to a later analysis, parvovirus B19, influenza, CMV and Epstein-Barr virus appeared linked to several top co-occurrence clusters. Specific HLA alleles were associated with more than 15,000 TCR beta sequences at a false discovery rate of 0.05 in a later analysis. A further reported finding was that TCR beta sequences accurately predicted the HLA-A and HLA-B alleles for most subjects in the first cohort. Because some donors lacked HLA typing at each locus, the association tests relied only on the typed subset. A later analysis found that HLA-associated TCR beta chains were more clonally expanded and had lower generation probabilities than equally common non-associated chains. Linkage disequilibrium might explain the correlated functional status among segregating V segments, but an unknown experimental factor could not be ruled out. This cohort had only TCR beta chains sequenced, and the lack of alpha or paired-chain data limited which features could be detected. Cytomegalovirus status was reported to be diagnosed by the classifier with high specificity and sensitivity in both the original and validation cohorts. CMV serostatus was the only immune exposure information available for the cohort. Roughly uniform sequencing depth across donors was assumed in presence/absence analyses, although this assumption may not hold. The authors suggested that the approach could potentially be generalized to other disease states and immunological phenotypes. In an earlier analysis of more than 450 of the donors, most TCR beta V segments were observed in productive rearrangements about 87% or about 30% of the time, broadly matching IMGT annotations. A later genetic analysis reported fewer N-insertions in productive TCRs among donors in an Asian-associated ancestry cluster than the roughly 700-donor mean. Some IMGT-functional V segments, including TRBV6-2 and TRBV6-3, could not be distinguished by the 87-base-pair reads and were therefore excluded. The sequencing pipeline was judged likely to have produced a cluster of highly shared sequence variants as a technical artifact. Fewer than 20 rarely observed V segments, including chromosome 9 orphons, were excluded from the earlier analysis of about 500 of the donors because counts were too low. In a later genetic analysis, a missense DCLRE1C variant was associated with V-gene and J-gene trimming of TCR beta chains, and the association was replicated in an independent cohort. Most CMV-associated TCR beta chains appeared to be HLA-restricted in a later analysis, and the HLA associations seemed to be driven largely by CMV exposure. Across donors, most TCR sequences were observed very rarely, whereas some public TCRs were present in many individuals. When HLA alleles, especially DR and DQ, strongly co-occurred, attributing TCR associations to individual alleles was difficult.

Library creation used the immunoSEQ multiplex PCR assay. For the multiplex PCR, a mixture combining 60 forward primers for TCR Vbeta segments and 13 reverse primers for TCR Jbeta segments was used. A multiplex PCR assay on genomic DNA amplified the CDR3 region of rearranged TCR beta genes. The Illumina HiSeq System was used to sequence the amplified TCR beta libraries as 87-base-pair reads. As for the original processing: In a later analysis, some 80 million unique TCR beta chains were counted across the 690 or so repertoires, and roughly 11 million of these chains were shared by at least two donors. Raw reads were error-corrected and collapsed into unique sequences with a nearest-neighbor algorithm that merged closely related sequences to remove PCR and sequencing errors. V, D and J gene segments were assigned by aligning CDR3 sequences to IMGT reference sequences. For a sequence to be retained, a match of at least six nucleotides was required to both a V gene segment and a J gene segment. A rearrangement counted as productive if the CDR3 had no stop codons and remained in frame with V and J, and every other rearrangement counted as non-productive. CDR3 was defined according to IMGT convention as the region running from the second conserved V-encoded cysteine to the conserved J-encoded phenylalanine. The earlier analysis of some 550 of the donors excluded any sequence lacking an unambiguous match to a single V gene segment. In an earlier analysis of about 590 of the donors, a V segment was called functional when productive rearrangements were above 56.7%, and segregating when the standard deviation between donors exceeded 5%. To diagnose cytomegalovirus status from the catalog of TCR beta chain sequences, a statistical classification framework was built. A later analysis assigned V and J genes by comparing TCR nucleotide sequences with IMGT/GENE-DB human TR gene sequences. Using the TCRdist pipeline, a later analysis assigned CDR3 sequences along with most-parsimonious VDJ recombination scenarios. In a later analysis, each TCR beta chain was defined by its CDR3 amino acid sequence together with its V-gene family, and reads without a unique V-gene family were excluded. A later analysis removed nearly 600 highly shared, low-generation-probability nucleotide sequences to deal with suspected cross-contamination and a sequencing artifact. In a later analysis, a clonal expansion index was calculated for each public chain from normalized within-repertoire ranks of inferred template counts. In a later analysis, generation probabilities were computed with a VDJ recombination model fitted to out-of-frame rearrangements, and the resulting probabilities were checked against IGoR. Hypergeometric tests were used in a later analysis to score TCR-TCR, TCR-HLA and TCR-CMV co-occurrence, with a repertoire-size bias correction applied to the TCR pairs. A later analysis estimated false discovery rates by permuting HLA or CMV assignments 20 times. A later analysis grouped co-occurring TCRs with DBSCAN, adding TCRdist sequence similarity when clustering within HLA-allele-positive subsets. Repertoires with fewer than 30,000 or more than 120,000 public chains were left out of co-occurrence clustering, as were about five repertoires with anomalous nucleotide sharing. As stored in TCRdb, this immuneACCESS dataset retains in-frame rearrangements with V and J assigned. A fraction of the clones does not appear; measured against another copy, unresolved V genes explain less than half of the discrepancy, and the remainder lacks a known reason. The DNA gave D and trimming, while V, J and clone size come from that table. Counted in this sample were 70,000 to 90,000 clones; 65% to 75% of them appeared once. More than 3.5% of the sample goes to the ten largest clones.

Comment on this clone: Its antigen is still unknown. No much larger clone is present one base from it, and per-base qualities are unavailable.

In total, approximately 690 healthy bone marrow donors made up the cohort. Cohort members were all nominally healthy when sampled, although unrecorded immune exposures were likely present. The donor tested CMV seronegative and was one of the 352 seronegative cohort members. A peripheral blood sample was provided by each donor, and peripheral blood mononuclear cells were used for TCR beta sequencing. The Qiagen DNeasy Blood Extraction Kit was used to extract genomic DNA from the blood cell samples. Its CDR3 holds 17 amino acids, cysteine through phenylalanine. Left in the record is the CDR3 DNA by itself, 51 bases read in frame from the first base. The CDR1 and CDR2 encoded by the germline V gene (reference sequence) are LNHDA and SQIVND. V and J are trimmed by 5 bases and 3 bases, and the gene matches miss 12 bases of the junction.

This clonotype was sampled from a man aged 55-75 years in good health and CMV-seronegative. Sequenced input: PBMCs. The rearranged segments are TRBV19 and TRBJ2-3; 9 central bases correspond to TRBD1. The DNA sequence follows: TGTGCCAGTAGTCCCCATCCGGGACAGGGTACGACAGATACGCAGTATTTT. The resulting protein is CASSPHPGQGTTDTQYF.